The TCR beta chain described here comes from a study of blood T cell repertoires in COVID-19 (dated by TCRdb to 2020 to 2022). With respect to the entire study: The collaborator samples originated in the United States, Italy and Spain and spanned the acute and convalescent phases of COVID-19. The material from the prospective study consisted of cDNA or gDNA derived from T cells, B-cell-depleted T cells, or PBMCs. Subjects who had been exposed to COVID-19, were actively infected with it, or had recovered from it provided the deeply sampled blood TCRbeta repertoires that made up the dataset. The repertoires were made available in a free public database intended to serve as a resource for research on the immune response to SARS-CoV-2. The samples were drawn from two sources: the first 160 participants of the ongoing ImmuneRACE study, and fewer than 1,500 subjects contributed by 6 global collaborators. The sample metadata nearly always contained a de-identified subject ID, COVID-19 status, age in years and sex. Where available, HLA class I and class II types were obtained from metadata supplied by the sample provider rather than from assay-based typing. Results and caveats for the whole study, not just this receptor: How much clinical and demographic metadata was included differed by source and by participant, and the metadata was provided uncurated.

For this clone: Its antigen target is currently unknown. One base away there is no much larger clone; base qualities are not given.

In the germline V gene, CDR1 corresponds to SQVTM and CDR2 to ANQGSEA. V is trimmed back by 4 bases and J by 1 base, and the junction contains 6 bases that no gene match accounts for. The CDR3, from cysteine to phenylalanine, totals 14 residues. Left in the record is the CDR3 DNA by itself, 42 bases read in frame from the first base. Each collaborating institution followed its own protocols to collect whole blood in K2EDTA tubes. For TCRbeta analysis, collaborator samples were shipped as frozen whole blood, as isolated PBMCs, or as DNA extracted from either sample type. The immunoSEQ Assay, a bias-controlled multiplex PCR, was used to amplify TCRbeta CDR3 regions from genomic DNA. The published analysis was carried out like this. Within the assay, amplification of reference gene primers was used to estimate how many nucleated cells each sample contained. To quantify the absolute abundance of each unique TCRbeta CDR3 rearrangement, sequence reads were collapsed and filtered. For each sample, productive Simpson clonality was calculated as the square root of Simpson's diversity index over productive rearrangements. TCRdb limited this immuneACCESS table to in-frame rearrangements with V and J called. A share of clones is missing; checked studies link under half to unresolved V genes, and the rest is unexplained. That table gives V, J and clone size, and the DNA gave D and trimming. This sample comprises 120,000 or so clones, about 80% of them detected only once. The top ten clonotypes cover 3.8% of the sample.

The chain is made from TRBV29-1 and TRBJ1-2, with 7 middle bases fitting TRBD1. The receptor was derived from a woman between 50 and 59 years old with acute or convalescent COVID-19. The sequenced sample consisted of peripheral blood. The CDR3 here reads CSVGRGENNYGYTF. The DNA sequence reads TGCAGCGTTGGCAGGGGGGAGAATAACTATGGCTACACCTTC.